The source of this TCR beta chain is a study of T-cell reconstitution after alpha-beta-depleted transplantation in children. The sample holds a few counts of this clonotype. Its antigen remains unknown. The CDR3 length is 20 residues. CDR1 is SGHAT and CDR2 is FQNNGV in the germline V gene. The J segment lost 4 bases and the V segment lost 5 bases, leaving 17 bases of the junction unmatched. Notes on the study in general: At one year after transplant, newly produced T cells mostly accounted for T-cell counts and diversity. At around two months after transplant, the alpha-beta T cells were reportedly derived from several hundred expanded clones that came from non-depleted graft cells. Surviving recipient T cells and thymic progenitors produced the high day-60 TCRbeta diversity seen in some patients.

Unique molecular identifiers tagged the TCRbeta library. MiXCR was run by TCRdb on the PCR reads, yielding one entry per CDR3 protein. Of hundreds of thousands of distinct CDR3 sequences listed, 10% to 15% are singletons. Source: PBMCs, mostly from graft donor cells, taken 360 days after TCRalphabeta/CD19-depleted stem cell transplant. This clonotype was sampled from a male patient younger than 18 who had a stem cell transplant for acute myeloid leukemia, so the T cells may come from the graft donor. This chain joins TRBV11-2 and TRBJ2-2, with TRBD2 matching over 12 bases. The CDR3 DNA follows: TGTGCCAGCAGCCGACAGTGGGGCCTAGCGGGAGGGCCTAGCACCGGGGAGCTGTTTTTT. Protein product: CASSRQWGLAGGPSTGELFF.